The 17 T cell receptor beta chains presented below share a single source sample, sequenced in a study of cytomegalovirus exposure and HLA in healthy donors. PCR used 60 Vbeta primers and 13 Jbeta primers. Sequencing was performed with immunoSEQ multiplex PCR; in TCRdb, only in-frame clones are kept and a portion is missing. The table shows around 170,000 clones, with around 80% occurring only once. What was sequenced was PBMCs. The receptors originated from a girl under 18 in good health and CMV-seropositive.

The rearrangement uses TRBV5-1 and TRBJ2-2; TRBD2 matches at 7 bases. Losses at the gene ends were 3 bases for V and 6 bases for J; bases not matched to a gene: 8. The CDR3 consists of 15 residues. Germline V CDR1 and CDR2: SGHRS, YFSETQ. CDR3 nucleotides: TGCGCCAGCAGCTGGGCGGGGGAGGAGCCCGGGGAGCTGTTTTTT. It is translated as CASSWAGEEPGELFF.

The CDR3 region is CASRERKTAYEQYF. CDR3 nucleotide sequence: TGTGCCAGCAGAGAGCGGAAAACGGCCTACGAGCAGTACTTC. The chain couples TRBV6-5 to TRBJ2-7, with a tentative D call TRBD2 (5 bases). This CDR3 spans 14 amino acids. Trimming removed 6 bases at V and 2 bases at J, with 14 bases between. Germline CDR1 and CDR2: MNHEY and SVGAGI.

The rearrangement joins TRBV10-3 to TRBJ2-5; 12 positions match TRBD2. The CDR3 sequence is 14 residues long. J gave up 4 bases and V 5 bases, and 2 bases lay outside the gene matches. Germline assignment: CDR1 ENHRY and CDR2 SYGVKD. CDR3 amino acids: CAISTSGRIETQYF. The CDR3 region has the DNA TGTGCCATCAGTACTAGCGGGAGGATAGAGACCCAGTACTTC.

This chain connects TRBV27 to TRBJ1-1, with TRBD1 as a possible D gene (6 bases). CDR1 is MNHEY and CDR2 is SMNVEV in the germline V gene (reference sequence). V was pared by 8 bases and J by 8 bases, with 18 bases between. This CDR3 region has 13 residues. CDR3 sequence reads: CASARGSSEEAFF. As DNA, the CDR3 is TGTGCCAGCGCCAGGGGCTCCTCTGAAGAAGCTTTCTTT.

The chain links TRBV5-1 to TRBJ2-7, with 7 bases lining up with TRBD1. The CDR3 has 17 residues. Germline-derived CDR1 and CDR2 are SGHRS and YFSETQ. The V segment lost 5 bases and the J segment 4 bases; nucleotides outside the gene matches: 18. CDR3 bases: TGCGCCAGCAGTAGAGCCGAAGGGGGCTTCAGATCGTACGAGCAGTACTTC. It encodes CASSRAEGGFRSYEQYF.

The chain is built from TRBV29-1 and TRBJ1-5; D is uncertain. V gave up 0 bases and J gave up 5 bases, with 8 bases separating them. CDR3 length equals 13 residues. Germline values: CDR1 SQVTM, CDR2 ANQGSEA. This CDR3 is CSVEEQPYQPQHF. CDR3 sequence (DNA): TGCAGCGTTGAAGAACAGCCGTATCAGCCCCAGCATTTT.

V usage is TRBV28 and J usage is TRBJ1-1, with D possibly matching TRBD1 (6 bases). Germline-derived CDR1 and CDR2 are MDHEN and SYDVKM. The V end was cut by 0 bases, the J end by 1 base, with 9 bases between. The length of the CDR3 is 15 residues. The CDR3: CASSLWQGTNTEAFF. The CDR3 DNA is TGTGCCAGCAGTTTATGGCAGGGGACGAACACTGAAGCTTTCTTT.

The V call is TRBV25-1, the J call TRBJ1-3; TRBD1 aligns across 12 bases. Germline V lookup: CDR1 MGHDK, CDR2 SYGVNS. Trimming removed 8 bases from V and 2 bases from J; junction bases left unmatched: 10. The CDR3 is made up of 17 amino acids. The CDR3 sequence: CASGTGGPKAPGNTIYF. The CDR3 DNA follows: TGTGCCAGCGGGACAGGGGGCCCAAAGGCCCCTGGAAACACCATATATTTT. The whole variable domain, remainder taken from reference TRBV25-1 and TRBJ1-3, is EADIYQTPRYLVIGTGKKITLECSQTMGHDKMYWYQQDPGMELHLIHYSYGVNSTEKGDLSSESTVSRIRTEHFPLTLESARPSHTSQYLCASGTGGPKAPGNTIYFGEGSWLTVV.

The rearrangement uses TRBV6-5 and TRBJ1-2; 8 positions match TRBD1. The junction had 5 bases not matched to a gene; V was cut back by 6 bases and J by 5 bases. Per germline, CDR1 MNHEY and CDR2 SVGAGI. This CDR3 comprises 13 residues. The DNA for the CDR3 is TGTGCCAGCAGCAGGGGGCCAGGGTATGGCTACACCTTC. Its translation: CASSRGPGYGYTF.

This clone occurred once. This chain links TRBV30 with TRBJ1-1; a possible D gene is TRBD1 (5 bases). Trimming took off 4 bases at V and 4 bases at J, with 13 bases between the two ends. CDR1 GTSNPN and CDR2 SVGIG come from the germline V gene (reference sequence). This CDR3 is 13 amino acids long. The CDR3 bases are TGTGCCTGGACTTCCAGGGCCTCCACTGAAGCTTTCTTT. Amino acids: CAWTSRASTEAFF.

The chain joins TRBV7-9 to TRBJ2-3; tentative D call: TRBD2 (5 bases). Germline V CDR1 and CDR2: SEHNR, FQNEAQ (reference sequence). The CDR3 sequence is 13 residues long. V shed 7 bases and J shed 4 bases, with 12 bases lying between them. The CDR3 protein is CASNRVGADTQYF. The CDR3 coding sequence is TGTGCCAGCAACCGAGTCGGGGCAGATACGCAGTATTTT. Looking up the rest from reference TRBV7-9 and TRBJ2-3 gives the full variable domain: DTGVSQNPRHKITKRGQNVTFRCDPISEHNRLYWYRQTLGQGPEFLTYFQNEAQLEKSRLLSDRFSAERPKGSFSTLEIQRTEQGDSAMYLCASNRVGADTQYFGPGTRLTVL.

V gene TRBV6-6 combines with J gene TRBJ2-1, with TRBD2 identical over 9 bases. This CDR3 has 15 residues. Trimming at V came to 0 bases and at J to 9 bases, leaving 6 bases not matched to a gene. Germline V gene lookup returns CDR1 MNHNY and CDR2 SVGAGI (reference sequence). The CDR3 DNA reads as TGTGCCAGCAGTTACTCGGCGGGTAGCGGGAGTGAGCAGTTCTTC. It translates to CASSYSAGSGSEQFF.

This chain uses TRBV7-6 with TRBJ2-7; possibly TRBD1 for D (6 bases). Germline V gene sequence: CDR1 SGHVS, CDR2 FNYEAQ. Between the trimmed V and J ends, which lost 4 bases and 2 bases, there was a span of 15 bases. This CDR3 contains 15 residues. CDR3 bases: TGTGCCAGCAGCTCCCCAGCCAGGGGCACCTACGAGCAGTACTTC. Translated: CASSSPARGTYEQYF.

The chain is built from TRBV7-2 and TRBJ1-5; 8 positions match TRBD1. V gave up 5 bases and J gave up 2 bases; unmatched junction bases: 5. CDR1 and CDR2 from the germline V gene are SGHTA and FQGNSA. The CDR3 runs to 15 residues. CDR3 sequence (DNA): TGTGCCAGCAGCGCCGGACAGGGTCGCAATCAGCCCCAGCATTTT. It yields the protein CASSAGQGRNQPQHF.

This chain links TRBV6-6 with TRBJ2-7; 7 bases match TRBD2. J lost 0 bases, V lost 4 bases, and 3 bases had no gene match. CDR1 and CDR2 (germline): MNHNY, SVGAGI (reference sequence). The CDR3 length is 14 residues. CDR3: CASSWGGSSYEQYF. The DNA of the CDR3 is TGTGCCAGCAGTTGGGGAGGGAGCTCCTACGAGCAGTACTTC.

This clone was found once. The J gene is TRBJ2-1, the V gene TRBV5-4; D is uncertain. Between the trimmed V and J ends, which lost 2 bases and 6 bases, there was a span of 9 bases. The CDR3 sequence is 13 residues long. The germline gives CDR1 SGHNT, CDR2 YYREEE (reference sequence). CDR3 in DNA: TGTGCCAGCAGCTTATCTAGTGGCAATGAGCAGTTCTTC. Residues: CASSLSSGNEQFF.

This chain uses TRBV27 with TRBJ1-4; TRBD1 is a possible D gene (5 bases). V dropped 3 bases and J dropped 8 bases, with 13 bases sitting between them. The germline gives CDR1 MNHEY, CDR2 SMNVEV (reference sequence). This CDR3 is built from 14 residues. CDR3 DNA: TGTGCCAGCAGTTTTTCGGCGGGGGTGGAAAAACTGTTTTTT. It yields the protein CASSFSAGVEKLFF.